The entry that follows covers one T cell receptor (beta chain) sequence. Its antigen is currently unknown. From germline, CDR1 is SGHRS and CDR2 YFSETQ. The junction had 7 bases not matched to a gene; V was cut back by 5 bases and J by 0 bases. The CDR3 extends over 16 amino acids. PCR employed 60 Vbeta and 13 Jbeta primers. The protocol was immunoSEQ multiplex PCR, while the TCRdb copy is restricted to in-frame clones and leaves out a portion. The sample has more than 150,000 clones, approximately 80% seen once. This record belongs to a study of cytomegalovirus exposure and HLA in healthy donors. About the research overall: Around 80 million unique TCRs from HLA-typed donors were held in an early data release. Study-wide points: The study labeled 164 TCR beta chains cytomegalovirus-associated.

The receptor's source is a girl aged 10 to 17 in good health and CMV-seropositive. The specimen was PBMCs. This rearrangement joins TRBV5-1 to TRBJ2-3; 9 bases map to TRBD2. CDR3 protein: CASRSTGTSSTDTQYF. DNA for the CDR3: TGCGCCAGCAGGTCGACCGGGACTAGCAGCACAGATACGCAGTATTTT.